These 21 T cell receptor beta chains came from one sample sequenced in a study of cytomegalovirus exposure and HLA in healthy donors (dated by TCRdb to about 2017). The library was produced with the immunoSEQ multiplex PCR assay. Not all clones reach the TCRdb copy of this immuneACCESS table, which keeps in-frame sequences only. Checked studies attribute under half of the gap to unresolved V genes and leave the rest unexplained. This sample has tens of thousands of clones in its table, and around 90% of those were observed once. Just over 3% of the sample rests with the top ten. Source material: PBMCs. The receptors were gathered from a man younger than 35 in good health and CMV-seronegative.

J is TRBJ1-1 and V is TRBV28; unclear D gene. CDR1 and CDR2 (germline): MDHEN, SYDVKM. The CDR3 has 13 residues. V was pared by 6 bases and J by 2 bases, with 10 bases between. This CDR3 is CASSRPGNTEAFF. The CDR3 DNA follows: TGTGCCAGCAGCCGACCAGGAAACACTGAAGCTTTCTTT.

The V gene is TRBV7-2, the J gene TRBJ2-7; a possible D gene is TRBD2 (5 bases). Trimming took 2 bases from V and 7 from J, leaving 12 bases between them. CDR3 size: 13 residues. The germline V gene has CDR1 SGHTA and CDR2 FQGNSA. CDR3 sequence: CASSLSPSGEQYF. The CDR3 nucleotides read TGTGCCAGCAGCTTATCTCCCAGCGGAGAGCAGTACTTC.

Only one count was recorded for this clone. This chain links TRBV6-1 with TRBJ1-2; D is ambiguous. CDR1 is MNHNS and CDR2 is SASEGT in the germline V gene. The length of the CDR3 is 15 residues. Trimming left V 6 bases short and J 4 bases short, with 18 bases between. CDR3 sequence reads: CASRATTRYFYGYTF. The CDR3, as DNA: TGTGCCAGCAGGGCGACAACGCGTTACTTCTATGGCTACACCTTC.

V is TRBV2 and J is TRBJ1-2, with 8 bases lining up with TRBD1. Germline trimming cut 2 bases from V and 6 bases from J; bases unmatched to any gene: 11. Germline V gene sequence: CDR1 SNHLY, CDR2 FYNNEI. CDR3 size: 16 residues. The CDR3 loop is CASSEIDGQGKNGYTF. The DNA of the CDR3 is TGTGCCAGCAGTGAAATTGACGGACAGGGTAAGAATGGCTACACCTTC.

This chain connects TRBV13 to TRBJ2-2, with TRBD2 identical over 8 bases. The CDR3 contains 19 residues. Germline lookup yields CDR1 PRHDT and CDR2 FYEKMQ (reference sequence). V lost 5 bases, J lost 4 bases, and 18 bases stayed unmatched. As DNA, the CDR3 is TGTGCCAGCAGCCCACTCACCTCGCGGGAGGCCGAACCCACCGGGGAGCTGTTTTTT. Amino acid sequence: CASSPLTSREAEPTGELFF.

The J gene is TRBJ2-7, the V gene TRBV28; D possibly corresponds to TRBD2 (6 bases). The CDR3 runs to 16 residues. The germline V gene encodes CDR1 MDHEN and CDR2 SYDVKM. Trimming left V 5 bases short and J 0 bases short, with 17 bases between. CDR3 bases: TGTGCCAGCAGTATCTTGGCGGGATTGAGCTCCTACGAGCAGTACTTC. Its protein is CASSILAGLSSYEQYF.

The chain recombines TRBV2 with TRBJ2-1, with D tentatively TRBD1 (6 bases). V lost 4 bases, J lost 0 bases, and 13 bases lay in between. The CDR3 totals 16 residues. The V gene's germline CDR1 is SNHLY and CDR2 FYNNEI. CDR3 residues: CASSGGRASSYNEQFF. The DNA of the CDR3 is TGTGCCAGCAGTGGGGGGCGCGCGAGCTCCTACAATGAGCAGTTCTTC.

The chain combines TRBV7-6 with TRBJ2-3, with D tentatively TRBD2 (6 bases). Germline V gives CDR1 SGHVS, CDR2 FNYEAQ. V gave up 0 bases and J gave up 1 base, with 14 bases separating them. The CDR3 runs to 17 residues. The CDR3 bases are TGTGCCAGCAGCTTAGCGTGGCCCGGGGGTGGCACAGATACGCAGTATTTT. This sequence encodes CASSLAWPGGGTDTQYF.

This chain uses TRBV25-1 with TRBJ2-2; 9 bases align to TRBD1. The CDR3 spans 15 residues. Per germline, CDR1 MGHDK and CDR2 SYGVNS. V lost 7 bases, J lost 7 bases, and 10 bases stayed unmatched. In DNA form, the CDR3 reads TGTGCCAGCACACTGGACAGGGGTGTCGGCGGGGAGCTGTTTTTT. Translated, it gives CASTLDRGVGGELFF.

This clone was recorded only once. V and J are TRBV27 and TRBJ2-7; no definite D call. The CDR3 extends over 14 amino acids. The V gene's germline CDR1 is MNHEY and CDR2 SMNVEV (reference sequence). With 2 bases removed from V and 0 bases from J, the gap between germline ends came to 8 bases. The CDR3 DNA reads TGTGCCAGCAGTTTACGTTTCCGCTCCTACGAGCAGTACTTC. Translated, it gives CASSLRFRSYEQYF.

This rearrangement joins TRBV19 to TRBJ2-7, with 15 bases aligning to TRBD2. This CDR3 region has 18 residues. Germline-derived CDR1 and CDR2 are LNHDA and SQIVND (reference sequence). J lost 2 bases, V lost 0 bases, and 5 bases had no gene match. The CDR3 DNA reads as TGTGCCAGTAGTATAGATGGGACTAGCGGGAGGCCTACCTACGAGCAGTACTTC. It translates to CASSIDGTSGRPTYEQYF. Looking up the rest from reference TRBV19 and TRBJ2-7 gives the full variable domain: DGGITQSPKYLFRKEGQNVTLSCEQNLNHDAMYWYRQDPGQGLRLIYYSQIVNDFQKGDIAEGYSVSREKKESFPLTVTSAQKNPTAFYLCASSIDGTSGRPTYEQYFGPGTRLTVT.

There are a few counts of this clone. This chain links TRBV14 with TRBJ2-3; weak D call: TRBD2 (6 bases). The CDR3 sequence is 16 residues long. Trimming pared 1 base from V and 1 base from J, leaving 12 bases between. Per germline, CDR1 SGHDN and CDR2 FVKESK. The DNA of the CDR3 is TGTGCCAGCAGCCAAGCGGGAGTTTTAGGCACAGATACGCAGTATTTT. The encoded protein is CASSQAGVLGTDTQYF.

Of note for this clone: The junction does not match germline at one end; this may be a read error. This chain uses TRBV20-1 with TRBJ1-2; the match to TRBD1 covers 7 bases. From germline, CDR1 is DFQATT and CDR2 SNEGSKA (reference sequence). The length of the CDR3 is 8 residues. This chain's CDR3 is CSARDSAF. For the CDR3, the DNA is TGCAGTGCTCGGGACAGTGCCTTC.

This sequence joins TRBV7-9 and TRBJ2-3; 8 bases align to TRBD2. V lost 11 bases and J lost 5; bases outside the gene matches: 18. The CDR3 loop spans 16 amino acids. Per the germline V gene, CDR1 is SEHNR and CDR2 is FQNEAQ (reference sequence). The CDR3 DNA is TGTGCCGTGGAAGCGGGAGACAACCCGGAGGAAGATACGCAGTATTTT. It translates to CAVEAGDNPEEDTQYF.

This clone was counted a few times. The chain links TRBV6-6 to TRBJ1-2; TRBD1 might be the D (5 bases). The V gene's germline CDR1 is MNHNY and CDR2 SVGAGI (reference sequence). This CDR3 region has 13 residues. Trimming took 5 bases from V and 8 from J, leaving 15 bases between them. The CDR3 coding sequence is TGTGCCAGCAGTACCTTTACAGGTGGAGGCTACACCTTC. Encoded protein: CASSTFTGGGYTF.

CDR3 protein: CASSIASSGYNEQFF. CDR3 in DNA: TGTGCCAGTAGTATAGCGAGTAGTGGCTACAATGAGCAGTTCTTC. This chain links TRBV19 with TRBJ2-1, with D uncertain. V lost 1 base and J 3 bases, leaving 10 bases between the germline ends. The germline CDR1 and CDR2 sequences are LNHDA and SQIVND (reference sequence). This CDR3 is 15 amino acids long.

V and J are TRBV2 and TRBJ1-4, with no clear D. The V gene lost 6 bases and the J gene lost 8 bases, with 10 bases spanning the gap. Germline V lookup: CDR1 SNHLY, CDR2 FYNNEI. This CDR3 has 12 residues. The CDR3 coding sequence is TGTGCCAGCAGAGGAGACCGGGAAAAACTGTTTTTT. Protein product: CASRGDREKLFF.

The chain employs TRBV5-1 and TRBJ2-7; no reliable D call. Trimming removed 4 bases at V and 0 bases at J, with 11 bases between. Germline CDR1 and CDR2: SGHRS and YFSETQ. The CDR3 consists of 14 residues. CDR3 sequence reads: CASSPRVSSYEQYF. CDR3 sequence (DNA): TGCGCCAGCAGCCCGCGAGTCTCCTCCTACGAGCAGTACTTC.

Relative to its sample, this clone is medium-sized (0.01 to 0.1%). J is TRBJ1-2 and V is TRBV6-1; D not certain. Germline V lookup: CDR1 MNHNS, CDR2 SASEGT. There are 13 residues in the CDR3. Trimming left V 1 base short and J 4 bases short, with 7 bases between. CDR3 sequence: CASSEGESYGYTF. As DNA, the CDR3 is TGTGCCAGCAGTGAAGGGGAGAGCTATGGCTACACCTTC.

The chain joins TRBV9 to TRBJ2-3; the D gene is possibly TRBD2 (5 bases). The germline V gene has CDR1 SGDLS and CDR2 YYNGEE. V shed 0 bases and J shed 3 bases, with 8 bases lying between them. The CDR3 has 14 amino acids. The CDR3 loop is CASSVERETDTQYF. CDR3 in DNA: TGTGCCAGCAGCGTAGAGAGGGAAACAGATACGCAGTATTTT.

The V gene is TRBV5-4, the J gene TRBJ2-7; the match to TRBD1 covers 7 bases. With 3 bases clipped from V and 3 bases from J, the junction kept 6 bases outside the gene matches. The length of the CDR3 is 14 residues. The germline V gene has CDR1 SGHNT and CDR2 YYREEE (reference sequence). The CDR3: CASSSLGTVYEQYF. The DNA for the CDR3 is TGTGCCAGCAGCTCCCTGGGGACAGTCTACGAGCAGTACTTC.